This record covers a single TCR beta chain. This entry comes from a study of identical twins. The germline CDR1 and CDR2 sequences are SGHVS and FNYEAQ. This CDR3 contains 15 residues. V was pared by 3 bases and J by 7 bases, with 8 bases of the junction left unmatched. All donors were healthy, and all were Caucasian. TCRdb re-called the 5' RACE reads with MiXCR, one entry per CDR3 protein. The table records around 490,000 distinct CDR3 sequences, over 12% of them present only once. These data also featured in a second study, about yellow fever vaccine responses in identical twins.

The sequenced sample consisted of CD4+ T cells sorted from blood. The TCR was taken from a woman between 18 and 29 years old in good health. V usage is TRBV7-6 and J usage is TRBJ2-1; 8 bases are a match to TRBD1. DNA of the CDR3: TGTGCCAGCAGCTTGTACGGACAGGGTGCTAATGAGCAGTTCTTC. Its translation is CASSLYGQGANEQFF.